The rows below give T cell receptor beta chains drawn from one sample of a study of cytomegalovirus exposure and HLA in healthy donors. Sequenced by immunoSEQ multiplex PCR; TCRdb stores in-frame clones only, minus some. The sample yields roughly 180,000 clones, around 74% seen once. Sequenced material: PBMCs. Receptors originate from a female donor in good health and CMV-seronegative. Both conserved end residues are part of each CDR3. The order of the fields is CDR3 length, D gene, J gene, V gene, CDR3 DNA, CDR3 protein. A D gene is named only where the DNA matches it firmly.

15 | - | TRBJ1-3 | TRBV7-2 | TGTGCCAGCAGCGGGGGAGGAGGGGTCGGAAACACCATATATTTT | CASSGGGGVGNTIYF
17 | TRBD2 | TRBJ2-3 | TRBV5-6 | TGTGCCAGCAGCCCCTCCGGGACTAGCGGGGGTTGGGATACGCAGTATTTT | CASSPSGTSGGWDTQYF
13 | TRBD1 | TRBJ1-1 | TRBV29-1 | TGCAGCGTCGGGGACAGGGGCGGGACTGAAGCTTTCTTT | CSVGDRGGTEAFF
17 | TRBD2 | TRBJ2-3 | TRBV5-6 | TGTGCCAGCAGCTTGTCCCTAGCGGACTCTAGCACAGATACGCAGTATTTT | CASSLSLADSSTDTQYF
15 | - | TRBJ2-7 | TRBV4-3 | TGCGCCAGCAGCCCAGGGCCCTCCACCACCTACGAGCAGTACTTC | CASSPGPSTTYEQYF
13 | - | TRBJ2-1 | TRBV30 | TGTGCCTGGAGTCGGGAGTGGTACAATGAGCAGTTCTTC | CAWSREWYNEQFF
15 | TRBD1 | TRBJ1-1 | TRBV11-1 | TGTGCCAGCAGAAGGGACAGGGGGATGAACACTGAAGCTTTCTTT | CASRRDRGMNTEAFF
14 | TRBD2 | TRBJ2-7 | TRBV25-1 | TGTGCCAGCAGTGCTCCAAGCGGGATCAACGAGCAGTACTTC | CASSAPSGINEQYF
17 | TRBD2 | TRBJ2-3 | TRBV19 | TGTGCCAGTAACGGCCCCCGAACTAGCGGGAGCACAGATACGCAGTATTTT | CASNGPRTSGSTDTQYF
13 | - | TRBJ2-7 | TRBV7-9 | TGTGCCAGCAGCTTCGCCGGAGGGCACGAGCAGTACTTC | CASSFAGGHEQYF
17 | - | TRBJ2-1 | TRBV9 | TGTGCCAGCAGCGTAAGTCAGGGGAGAAGCTCCTACAATGAGCAGTTCTTC | CASSVSQGRSSYNEQFF
15 | TRBD1 | TRBJ2-2 | TRBV7-3 | TGTGCCAGCAGCTGGGGACAGGGGGGCACCGGGGAGCTGTTTTTT | CASSWGQGGTGELFF
17 | TRBD2 | TRBJ2-3 | TRBV9 | TGTGCCAGCAGCGTGACTAGCGGGGGGCCGAGCACAGATACGCAGTATTTT | CASSVTSGGPSTDTQYF